Listed below are T cell receptor beta chains from one sample, sequenced in a study of blood T cells in healthy people across ages. TCRdb redid the calling of the 5' RACE reads with MiXCR, one entry per CDR3 protein. Seen here are about 1.1 million distinct CDR3 sequences, more than 30% observed once, and the top ten hold 13%. Sequencing used blood. These receptors came from a young man in good health. Each CDR3 is given with its conserved first and last residue. Fields, in order: D gene, V gene, J gene, clone size, CDR3 protein, CDR3 DNA. The D gene is left open where the match is weak. Rows may omit the clone size; those that give it use once, few, many or a size class.

d_gene: TRBD1; v_gene: TRBV5-1; j_gene: TRBJ1-1; abundance: .; CDR3aa: CASSPGTGRGEAFF; CDR3nt: TGCGCCAGCAGCCCCGGGACAGGTCGCGGTGAAGCTTTCTTT
d_gene: TRBD2; v_gene: TRBV20-1; j_gene: TRBJ2-3; abundance: .; CDR3aa: CSTRVAGGVGTDTQYF; CDR3nt: TGCAGTACTAGAGTTGCGGGGGGAGTCGGCACAGATACGCAGTATTTT
d_gene: .; v_gene: TRBV9; j_gene: TRBJ2-4; abundance: .; CDR3aa: CASGGAKNIQYF; CDR3nt: TGTGCCAGCGGAGGGGCCAAAAACATTCAGTACTTC
d_gene: .; v_gene: TRBV10-3; j_gene: TRBJ1-2; abundance: .; CDR3aa: CAISESHSEPYGGYTF; CDR3nt: TGTGCCATCAGTGAGTCCCACAGCGAACCCTACGGGGGCTACACCTTC
d_gene: .; v_gene: TRBV11-2; j_gene: TRBJ2-7; abundance: .; CDR3aa: CASSLDSSDIYEQYF; CDR3nt: TGTGCCAGCAGCTTAGATAGTAGCGACATTTACGAGCAGTACTTC
d_gene: .; v_gene: TRBV6-6; j_gene: TRBJ1-5; abundance: .; CDR3aa: CASTTPRAVQHF; CDR3nt: TGCGCCAGCACCACCCCACGGGCAGTACAGCATTTT
d_gene: .; v_gene: TRBV6-1; j_gene: TRBJ1-1; abundance: few; CDR3aa: CASSESGQGKTEAFF; CDR3nt: TGTGCCAGCAGTGAATCCGGGCAGGGGAAGACTGAAGCTTTCTTT
d_gene: TRBD1; v_gene: TRBV12-3/TRBV12-4; j_gene: TRBJ1-2; abundance: .; CDR3aa: CASSFKGTGSYGYTF; CDR3nt: TGTGCCAGCAGTTTCAAAGGGACAGGGTCCTATGGCTACACCTTC
d_gene: TRBD1; v_gene: TRBV4-1; j_gene: TRBJ1-2; abundance: .; CDR3aa: CTSSQEVKGQGPNTF; CDR3nt: TGCACCAGCAGCCAAGAGGTTAAAGGACAGGGACCCAACACCTTC
d_gene: .; v_gene: TRBV7-2; j_gene: TRBJ2-7; abundance: .; CDR3aa: CASSLATGPYYEQYF; CDR3nt: TGTGCCAGCAGCTTAGCGACAGGACCTTATTACGAGCAGTACTTC
d_gene: TRBD1; v_gene: TRBV20-1; j_gene: TRBJ2-7; abundance: few; CDR3aa: CSAEKGQSSYEQYF; CDR3nt: TGCAGTGCTGAAAAGGGACAGAGCTCCTACGAGCAGTACTTC
d_gene: .; v_gene: TRBV7-2; j_gene: TRBJ1-2; abundance: few; CDR3aa: CASSLVLGSHGYTF; CDR3nt: TGTGCCAGCAGCTTAGTTCTAGGGAGCCATGGCTACACCTTC
d_gene: .; v_gene: TRBV6-6; j_gene: TRBJ1-2; abundance: .; CDR3aa: CASSRQINYGYTF; CDR3nt: TGTGCCAGCAGTCGACAGATTAACTATGGCTACACCTTC
d_gene: .; v_gene: TRBV6-2/TRBV6-3; j_gene: TRBJ2-1; abundance: .; CDR3aa: CASTQALLTGNEQFF; CDR3nt: TGTGCCAGCACCCAGGCCCTACTTACAGGGAATGAGCAGTTCTTC
d_gene: TRBD1; v_gene: TRBV24-1; j_gene: TRBJ2-1; abundance: .; CDR3aa: CATSDPGQVGEQFF; CDR3nt: TGTGCCACCAGTGATCCCGGACAGGTGGGTGAGCAGTTCTTC
d_gene: .; v_gene: TRBV20-1; j_gene: TRBJ2-7; abundance: .; CDR3aa: CSAKARDKVHEQYF; CDR3nt: TGCAGTGCTAAAGCCCGGGACAAAGTCCACGAGCAGTACTTC
d_gene: .; v_gene: TRBV7-2; j_gene: TRBJ1-1; abundance: .; CDR3aa: CASGSGTEAFF; CDR3nt: TGTGCCAGCGGGTCAGGGACTGAAGCTTTCTTT
d_gene: .; v_gene: TRBV7-2; j_gene: TRBJ1-4; abundance: .; CDR3aa: CASSLVGTETNEKLFF; CDR3nt: TGTGCCAGCAGCTTAGTAGGGACGGAAACTAATGAAAAACTGTTTTTT
d_gene: .; v_gene: TRBV11-2; j_gene: TRBJ2-1; abundance: .; CDR3aa: CASSVGAVYNEQFF; CDR3nt: TGTGCCAGCAGCGTAGGGGCGGTGTACAATGAGCAGTTCTTC
d_gene: TRBD1; v_gene: TRBV27; j_gene: TRBJ1-5; abundance: .; CDR3aa: CASSLSGQVYQPQHF; CDR3nt: TGTGCCAGCAGTTTATCCGGACAGGTGTATCAGCCCCAGCATTTT
d_gene: .; v_gene: TRBV4-1; j_gene: TRBJ2-2; abundance: few; CDR3aa: CASANTGELFF; CDR3nt: TGCGCCAGCGCGAACACCGGGGAGCTGTTTTTT
d_gene: TRBD1; v_gene: TRBV12-5; j_gene: TRBJ2-1; abundance: few; CDR3aa: CASGLAPGTVSSYNEQFF; CDR3nt: TGTGCTAGTGGTTTGGCCCCCGGGACAGTAAGCTCCTACAATGAGCAGTTCTTC
d_gene: .; v_gene: TRBV7-9; j_gene: TRBJ1-5; abundance: .; CDR3aa: CASSSTISSKQPQHF; CDR3nt: TGTGCCAGCAGCTCGACAATTTCGAGCAAGCAGCCCCAGCATTTT
d_gene: .; v_gene: TRBV29-1; j_gene: TRBJ2-2; abundance: few; CDR3aa: CSVARGSAGELFF; CDR3nt: TGCAGCGTTGCCAGGGGTTCCGCCGGGGAGCTGTTTTTT
d_gene: .; v_gene: TRBV29-1; j_gene: TRBJ1-2; abundance: .; CDR3aa: CSVARSDNYGYTF; CDR3nt: TGCAGCGTTGCCCGCTCAGATAACTATGGCTACACCTTC
d_gene: TRBD2; v_gene: TRBV20-1; j_gene: TRBJ2-5; abundance: .; CDR3aa: CSARGRAGLETQYF; CDR3nt: TGCAGTGCTCGCGGACGAGCGGGGTTAGAGACCCAGTACTTC
d_gene: .; v_gene: TRBV7-9; j_gene: TRBJ2-5; abundance: .; CDR3aa: CASTPSRFAQETQYF; CDR3nt: TGTGCCAGCACCCCTTCTCGATTCGCTCAAGAGACCCAGTACTTC
d_gene: .; v_gene: TRBV28; j_gene: TRBJ1-2; abundance: .; CDR3aa: CASSLFMYNYGYTF; CDR3nt: TGTGCCAGCAGTTTATTTATGTATAACTATGGCTACACCTTC
d_gene: .; v_gene: TRBV14; j_gene: TRBJ1-2; abundance: .; CDR3aa: CVSSHNVQLPPYGYTF; CDR3nt: TGTGTCAGCAGCCACAACGTACAGCTTCCACCCTATGGCTACACCTTC
d_gene: .; v_gene: TRBV5-1; j_gene: TRBJ2-2; abundance: few; CDR3aa: CASSWAGTGELFF; CDR3nt: TGCGCCAGCAGTTGGGCTGGCACCGGGGAGCTGTTTTTT
d_gene: .; v_gene: TRBV10-3; j_gene: TRBJ2-3; abundance: .; CDR3aa: CAIRRTGGGVFGDTQYF; CDR3nt: TGTGCCATCAGGAGGACAGGCGGAGGGGTTTTTGGAGATACGCAGTATTTT
d_gene: TRBD1; v_gene: TRBV10-3; j_gene: TRBJ2-1; abundance: many; CDR3aa: CAISELSGGRDEQFF; CDR3nt: TGTGCCATCAGTGAGTTGTCAGGGGGTCGAGATGAGCAGTTCTTC
d_gene: .; v_gene: TRBV25-1; j_gene: TRBJ1-3; abundance: .; CDR3aa: CASSEVRGLRNTIYF; CDR3nt: TGTGCCAGCAGTGAAGTACGGGGGCTAAGAAACACCATATATTTT
d_gene: TRBD2; v_gene: TRBV10-3; j_gene: TRBJ2-1; abundance: .; CDR3aa: CAISETTGGSYNEQFF; CDR3nt: TGTGCCATCAGTGAGACGACGGGGGGTTCCTACAATGAGCAGTTCTTC
d_gene: .; v_gene: TRBV5-8; j_gene: TRBJ1-1; abundance: .; CDR3aa: CASSPVNVRGNEAFF; CDR3nt: TGTGCCAGCAGCCCAGTCAACGTCAGGGGCAATGAAGCTTTCTTT
d_gene: .; v_gene: TRBV27; j_gene: TRBJ2-7; abundance: few; CDR3aa: CASSLSQGSGYEQYF; CDR3nt: TGTGCCAGCAGTCTATCACAGGGATCAGGGTACGAGCAGTACTTC
d_gene: TRBD1; v_gene: TRBV18; j_gene: TRBJ1-5; abundance: .; CDR3aa: CAGSPGQGNQPQHF; CDR3nt: TGTGCCGGCTCACCGGGACAGGGGAATCAGCCCCAGCATTTT
d_gene: .; v_gene: TRBV12-3/TRBV12-4; j_gene: TRBJ1-2; abundance: many; CDR3aa: CASSRGQLNYGYTF; CDR3nt: TGTGCCAGCAGTCGTGGACAGCTTAACTATGGCTACACCTTC
d_gene: TRBD2; v_gene: TRBV5-6; j_gene: TRBJ2-3; abundance: .; CDR3aa: CASSSPSAGGTDTQYF; CDR3nt: TGTGCCAGCAGCTCCCCCTCAGCGGGGGGGACAGATACGCAGTATTTT
d_gene: TRBD1; v_gene: TRBV20-1; j_gene: TRBJ2-1; abundance: once; CDR3aa: CSARDRDRVNNEQFF; CDR3nt: TGCAGTGCTAGAGATAGGGACAGGGTAAACAATGAGCAGTTCTTC
d_gene: .; v_gene: TRBV20-1; j_gene: TRBJ2-5; abundance: .; CDR3aa: CSASGEGETQYF; CDR3nt: TGCAGTGCTAGCGGAGAGGGAGAGACCCAGTACTTC